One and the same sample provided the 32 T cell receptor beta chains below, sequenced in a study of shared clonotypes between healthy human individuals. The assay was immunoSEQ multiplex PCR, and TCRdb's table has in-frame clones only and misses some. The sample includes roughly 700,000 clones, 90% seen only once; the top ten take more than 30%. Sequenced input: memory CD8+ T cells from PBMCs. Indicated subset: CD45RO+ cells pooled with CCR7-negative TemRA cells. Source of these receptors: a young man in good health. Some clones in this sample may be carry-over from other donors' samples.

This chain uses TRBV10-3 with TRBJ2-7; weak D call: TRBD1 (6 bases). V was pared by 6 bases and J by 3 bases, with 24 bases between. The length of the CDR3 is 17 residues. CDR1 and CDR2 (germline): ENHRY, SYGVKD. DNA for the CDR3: TGTGCCATCAGAGGTACACCACAGGGTACAGATAGCTACGAGCAGTACTTC. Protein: CAIRGTPQGTDSYEQYF.

CDR3: CSVMPGGWNIQYF. The CDR3 DNA reads TGCAGCGTTATGCCAGGGGGCTGGAACATTCAGTACTTC. This rearrangement joins TRBV29-1 to TRBJ2-4, with 8 bases matching TRBD1. J was trimmed by 7 bases and V by 5 bases; bases with no gene match: 7. The CDR3 runs 13 residues. The germline gives CDR1 SQVTM, CDR2 ANQGSEA.

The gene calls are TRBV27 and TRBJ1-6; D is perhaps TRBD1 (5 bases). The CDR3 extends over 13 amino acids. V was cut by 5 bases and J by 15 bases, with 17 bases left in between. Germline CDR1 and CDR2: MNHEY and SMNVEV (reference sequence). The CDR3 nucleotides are TGTGCCAGCAGTCCCCGGACAACTGTAGGCCTCCACTTT. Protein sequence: CASSPRTTVGLHF.

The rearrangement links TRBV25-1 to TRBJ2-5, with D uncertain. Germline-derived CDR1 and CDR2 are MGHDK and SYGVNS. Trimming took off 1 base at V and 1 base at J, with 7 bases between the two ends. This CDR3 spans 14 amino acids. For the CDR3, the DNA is TGTGCCAGCAGTGAATCGACGGCCCAAGAGACCCAGTACTTC. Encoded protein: CASSESTAQETQYF.

The CDR3, as DNA: TGTGCCAGCAGTCCACACAACCAGGGGGCTCGGGGTGAAGCTTTCTTT. It encodes CASSPHNQGARGEAFF. J is TRBJ1-1 and V is TRBV27; TRBD1 matches at 8 bases. This CDR3 has 16 amino acids. Germline V lookup: CDR1 MNHEY, CDR2 SMNVEV (reference sequence). The V gene end was trimmed by 5 bases and the J gene end by 7 bases; junction bases not matched to a gene: 15.

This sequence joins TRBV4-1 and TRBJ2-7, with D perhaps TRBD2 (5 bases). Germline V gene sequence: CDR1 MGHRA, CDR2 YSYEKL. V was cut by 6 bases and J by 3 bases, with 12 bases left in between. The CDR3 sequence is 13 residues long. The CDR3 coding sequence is TGCGCCAGCAGTGGAGCGGCGGGCTACGAGCAGTACTTC. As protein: CASSGAAGYEQYF.

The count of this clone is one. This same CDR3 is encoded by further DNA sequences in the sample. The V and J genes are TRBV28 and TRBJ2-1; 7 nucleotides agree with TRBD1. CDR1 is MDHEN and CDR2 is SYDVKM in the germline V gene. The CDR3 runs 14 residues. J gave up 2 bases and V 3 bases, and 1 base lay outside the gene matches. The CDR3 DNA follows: TGTGCCAGCAGTTTTCAGGGGGCCTACAATGAGCAGTTCTTC. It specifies CASSFQGAYNEQFF.

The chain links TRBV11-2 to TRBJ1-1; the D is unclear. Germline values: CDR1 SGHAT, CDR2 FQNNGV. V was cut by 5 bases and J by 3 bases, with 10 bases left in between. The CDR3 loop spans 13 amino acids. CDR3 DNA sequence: TGTGCCAGCAGCATACTCGGGTACACTGAAGCTTTCTTT. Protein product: CASSILGYTEAFF.

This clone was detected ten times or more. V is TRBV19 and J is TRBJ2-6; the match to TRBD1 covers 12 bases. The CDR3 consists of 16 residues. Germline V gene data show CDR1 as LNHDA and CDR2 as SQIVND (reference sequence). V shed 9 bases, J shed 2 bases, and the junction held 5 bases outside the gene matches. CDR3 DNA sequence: TGTGCCAGCCGGGACAGGGGGCTTCCTGGGGCCAACGTCCTGACTTTC. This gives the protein CASRDRGLPGANVLTF.

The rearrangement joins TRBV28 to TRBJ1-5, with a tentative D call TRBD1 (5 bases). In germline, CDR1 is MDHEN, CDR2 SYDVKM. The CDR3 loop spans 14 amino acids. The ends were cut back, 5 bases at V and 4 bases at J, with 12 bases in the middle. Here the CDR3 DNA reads TGTGCCAGCAGTCCCGCGGGGGGAAATCAGCCCCAGCATTTT. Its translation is CASSPAGGNQPQHF.

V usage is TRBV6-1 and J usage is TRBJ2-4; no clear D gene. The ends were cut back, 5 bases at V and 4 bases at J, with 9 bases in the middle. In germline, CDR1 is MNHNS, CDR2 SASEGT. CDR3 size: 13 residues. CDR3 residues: CASSPNTKNIQYF. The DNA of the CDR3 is TGTGCCAGCAGTCCCAACACGAAAAACATTCAGTACTTC.

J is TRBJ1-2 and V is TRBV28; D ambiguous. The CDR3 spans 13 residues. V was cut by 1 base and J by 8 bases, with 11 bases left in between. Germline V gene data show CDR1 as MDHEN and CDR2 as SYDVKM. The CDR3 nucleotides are TGTGCCAGCAGTTTATTAGCGTGGGAAGGCTACACCTTC. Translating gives CASSLLAWEGYTF.

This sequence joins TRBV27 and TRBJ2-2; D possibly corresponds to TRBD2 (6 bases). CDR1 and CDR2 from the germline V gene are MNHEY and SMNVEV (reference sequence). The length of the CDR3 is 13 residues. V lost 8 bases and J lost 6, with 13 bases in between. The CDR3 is CASQNPGAGELFF. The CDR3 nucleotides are TGTGCCAGCCAGAATCCGGGGGCCGGGGAGCTGTTTTTT.

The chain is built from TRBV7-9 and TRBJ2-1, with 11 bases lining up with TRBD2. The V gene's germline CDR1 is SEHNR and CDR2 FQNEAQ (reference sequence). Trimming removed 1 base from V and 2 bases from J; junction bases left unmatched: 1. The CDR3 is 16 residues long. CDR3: CASSLGTSGPYNEQFF. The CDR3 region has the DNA TGTGCCAGCAGCTTAGGGACTAGCGGGCCCTACAATGAGCAGTTCTTC.

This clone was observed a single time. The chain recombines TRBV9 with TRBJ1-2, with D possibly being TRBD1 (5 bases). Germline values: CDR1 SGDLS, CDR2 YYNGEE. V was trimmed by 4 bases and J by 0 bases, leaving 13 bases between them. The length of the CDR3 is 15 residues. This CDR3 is CASSTRDGANYGYTF. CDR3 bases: TGTGCCAGCAGCACCCGGGACGGCGCTAACTATGGCTACACCTTC.

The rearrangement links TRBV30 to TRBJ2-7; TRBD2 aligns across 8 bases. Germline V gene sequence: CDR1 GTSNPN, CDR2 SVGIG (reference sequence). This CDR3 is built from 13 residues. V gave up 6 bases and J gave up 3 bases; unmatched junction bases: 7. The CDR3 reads CACEAGGFYEQYF. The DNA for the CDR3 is TGTGCCTGCGAGGCGGGGGGATTCTACGAGCAGTACTTC.

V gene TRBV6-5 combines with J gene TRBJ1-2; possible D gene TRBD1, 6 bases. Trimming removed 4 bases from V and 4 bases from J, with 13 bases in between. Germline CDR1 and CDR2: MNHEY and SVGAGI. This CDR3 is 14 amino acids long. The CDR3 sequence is CASSSRTDIYGYTF. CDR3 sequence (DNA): TGTGCCAGCAGTTCCCGGACAGACATCTATGGCTACACCTTC.

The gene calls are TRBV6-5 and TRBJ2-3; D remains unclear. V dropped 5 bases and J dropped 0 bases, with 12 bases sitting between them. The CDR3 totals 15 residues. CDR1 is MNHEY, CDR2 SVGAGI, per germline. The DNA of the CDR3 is TGTGCCAGCAGTGTCTTAAGTGCTAGCACAGATACGCAGTATTTT. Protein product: CASSVLSASTDTQYF.

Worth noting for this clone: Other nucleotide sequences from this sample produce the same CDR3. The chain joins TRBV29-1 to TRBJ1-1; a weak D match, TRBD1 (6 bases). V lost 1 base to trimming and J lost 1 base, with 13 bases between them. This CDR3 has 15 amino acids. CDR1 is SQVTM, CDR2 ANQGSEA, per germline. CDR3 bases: TGCAGCGTTGAAGGTCTGGGGGCCGGGAACACTGAAGCTTTCTTT. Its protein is CSVEGLGAGNTEAFF. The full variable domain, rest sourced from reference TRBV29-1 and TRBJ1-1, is SAVISQKPSRDICQRGTSLTIQCQVDSQVTMMFWYRQQPGQSLTLIATANQGSEATYESGFVIDKFPISRPNLTFSTLTVSNMSPEDSSIYLCSVEGLGAGNTEAFFGQGTRLTVV.

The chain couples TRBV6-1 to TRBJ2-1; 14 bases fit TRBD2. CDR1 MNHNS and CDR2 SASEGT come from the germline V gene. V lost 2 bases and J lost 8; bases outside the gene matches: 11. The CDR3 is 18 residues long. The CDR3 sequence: CASSEPPGLAGDDYEQFF. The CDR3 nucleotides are TGTGCCAGCAGTGAACCCCCGGGACTAGCGGGAGATGACTATGAGCAGTTCTTC.

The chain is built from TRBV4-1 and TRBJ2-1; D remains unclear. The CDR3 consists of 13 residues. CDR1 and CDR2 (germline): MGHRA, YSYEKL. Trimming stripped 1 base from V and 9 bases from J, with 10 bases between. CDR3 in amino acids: CASSQVGMSEQFF. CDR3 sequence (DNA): TGCGCCAGCAGCCAAGTGGGGATGAGTGAGCAGTTCTTC.

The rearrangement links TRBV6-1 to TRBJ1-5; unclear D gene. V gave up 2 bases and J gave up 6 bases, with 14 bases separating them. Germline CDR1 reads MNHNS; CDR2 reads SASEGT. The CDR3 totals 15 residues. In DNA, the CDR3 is TGTGCCAGCAGTGAAAGTCCGGGATCCCCTCAGCCCCAGCATTTT. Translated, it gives CASSESPGSPQPQHF.

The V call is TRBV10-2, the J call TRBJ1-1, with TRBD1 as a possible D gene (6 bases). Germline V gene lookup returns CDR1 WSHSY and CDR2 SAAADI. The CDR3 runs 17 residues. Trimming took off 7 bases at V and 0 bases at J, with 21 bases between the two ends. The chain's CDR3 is CASIRTVPSYMNTEAFF. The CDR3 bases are TGCGCCAGCATCCGGACAGTCCCGTCCTACATGAACACTGAAGCTTTCTTT.

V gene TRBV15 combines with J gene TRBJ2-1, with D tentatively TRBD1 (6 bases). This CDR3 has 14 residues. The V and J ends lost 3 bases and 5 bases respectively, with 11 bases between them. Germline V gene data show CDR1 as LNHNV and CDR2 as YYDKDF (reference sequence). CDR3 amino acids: CATSRTDSHNEQFF. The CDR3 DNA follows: TGTGCCACCAGCAGGACGGACAGTCACAATGAGCAGTTCTTC.

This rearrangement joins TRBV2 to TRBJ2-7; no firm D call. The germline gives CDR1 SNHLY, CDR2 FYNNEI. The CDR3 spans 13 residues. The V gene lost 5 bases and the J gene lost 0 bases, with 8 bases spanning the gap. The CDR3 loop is CASSISSSYEQYF. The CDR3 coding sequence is TGTGCCAGCAGTATATCAAGCTCCTACGAGCAGTACTTC. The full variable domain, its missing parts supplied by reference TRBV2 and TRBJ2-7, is EPEVTQTPSHQVTQMGQEVILRCVPISNHLYFYWYRQILGQKVEFLVSFYNNEISEKSEIFDDQFSVERPDGSNFTLKIRSTKLEDSAMYFCASSISSSYEQYFGPGTRLTVT.

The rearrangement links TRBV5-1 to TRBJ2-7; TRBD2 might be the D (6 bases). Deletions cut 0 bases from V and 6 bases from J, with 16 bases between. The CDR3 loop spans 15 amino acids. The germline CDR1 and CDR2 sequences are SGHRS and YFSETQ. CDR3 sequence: CASSLVGRQRSEQYF. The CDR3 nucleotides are TGCGCCAGCAGCTTGGTTGGGAGGCAACGAAGCGAGCAGTACTTC.

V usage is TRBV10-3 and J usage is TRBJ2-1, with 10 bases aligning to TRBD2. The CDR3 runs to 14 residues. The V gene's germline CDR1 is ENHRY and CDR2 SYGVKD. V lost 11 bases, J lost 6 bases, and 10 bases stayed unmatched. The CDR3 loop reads CAVGAGGPGNEQFF. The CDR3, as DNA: TGTGCCGTCGGAGCGGGAGGGCCGGGCAATGAGCAGTTCTTC.

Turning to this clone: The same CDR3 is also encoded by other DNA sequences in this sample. The CDR3 loop reads CASSGGGGSSYEQYF. In DNA form, the CDR3 reads TGTGCCAGCAGCGGAGGAGGGGGGAGCTCCTACGAGCAGTACTTC. The V call is TRBV9, the J call TRBJ2-7; D assignment may be TRBD1 or TRBD2 (6 bases each). This CDR3 is 15 amino acids long. Trimming removed 3 bases at V and 0 bases at J, with 13 bases between. Germline lookup yields CDR1 SGDLS and CDR2 YYNGEE.

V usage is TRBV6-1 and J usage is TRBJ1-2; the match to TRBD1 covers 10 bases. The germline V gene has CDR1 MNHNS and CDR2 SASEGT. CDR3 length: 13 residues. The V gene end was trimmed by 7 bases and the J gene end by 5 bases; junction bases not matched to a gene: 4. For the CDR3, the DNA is TGTGCCAGCACCGAGGGACAGGGGTATGGCTACACCTTC. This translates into CASTEGQGYGYTF.

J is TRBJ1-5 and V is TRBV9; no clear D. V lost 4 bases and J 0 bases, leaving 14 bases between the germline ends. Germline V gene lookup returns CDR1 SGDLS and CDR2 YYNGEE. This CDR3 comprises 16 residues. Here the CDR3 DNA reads TGTGCCAGCAGCCCCCGGACGGTTCATAGCAATCAGCCCCAGCATTTT. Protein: CASSPRTVHSNQPQHF.

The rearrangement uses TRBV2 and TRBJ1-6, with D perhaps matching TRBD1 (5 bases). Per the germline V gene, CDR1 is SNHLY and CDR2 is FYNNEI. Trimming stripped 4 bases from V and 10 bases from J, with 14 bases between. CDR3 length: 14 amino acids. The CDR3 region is CASSGGVIGSPLHF. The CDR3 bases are TGTGCCAGCAGTGGGGGGGTTATTGGCTCACCCCTCCACTTT. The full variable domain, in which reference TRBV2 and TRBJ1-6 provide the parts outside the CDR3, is EPEVTQTPSHQVTQMGQEVILRCVPISNHLYFYWYRQILGQKVEFLVSFYNNEISEKSEIFDDQFSVERPDGSNFTLKIRSTKLEDSAMYFCASSGGVIGSPLHFGNGTRLTVT.

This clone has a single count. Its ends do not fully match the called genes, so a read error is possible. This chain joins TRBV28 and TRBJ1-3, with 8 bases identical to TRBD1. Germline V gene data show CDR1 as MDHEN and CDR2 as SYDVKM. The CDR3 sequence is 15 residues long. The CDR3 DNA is TGTGCCAGCAGTTCGACAGGGGAACTAACGAACACCATATGTTTT. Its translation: CASSSTGELTNTICF.